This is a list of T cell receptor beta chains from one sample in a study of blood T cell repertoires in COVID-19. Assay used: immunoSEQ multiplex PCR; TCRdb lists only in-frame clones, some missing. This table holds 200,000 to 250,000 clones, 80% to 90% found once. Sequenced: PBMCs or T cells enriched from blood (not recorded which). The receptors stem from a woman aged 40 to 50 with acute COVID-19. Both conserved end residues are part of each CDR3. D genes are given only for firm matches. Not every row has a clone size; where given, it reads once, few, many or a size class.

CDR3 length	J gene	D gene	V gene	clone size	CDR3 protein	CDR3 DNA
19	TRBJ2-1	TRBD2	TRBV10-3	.	CAIRSGLAGEEGLGNEQFF	TGTGCCATCAGGTCGGGACTAGCGGGAGAGGAAGGGTTAGGCAATGAGCAGTTCTTC
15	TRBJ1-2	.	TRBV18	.	CASSPPPLVRSLYTF	TGTGCCAGCTCACCACCTCCCCTAGTAAGGAGCTTATACACCTTC
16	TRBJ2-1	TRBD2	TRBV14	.	CASSPRLAGSYNEQFF	TGTGCCAGCAGCCCCCGGCTAGCGGGTTCCTACAATGAGCAGTTCTTC
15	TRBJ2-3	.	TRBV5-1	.	CASSLDGLSTDTQYF	TGCGCCAGCAGCTTGGACGGACTGAGCACAGATACGCAGTATTTT
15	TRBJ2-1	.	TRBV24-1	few	CATREGRASYNEQFF	TGTGCCACCAGGGAGGGGCGGGCCTCCTACAATGAGCAGTTCTTC
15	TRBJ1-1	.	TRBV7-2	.	CASTARQPMNTEAFF	TGTGCCAGCACCGCGAGACAGCCTATGAACACTGAAGCTTTCTTT
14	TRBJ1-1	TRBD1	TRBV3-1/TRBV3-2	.	CASSLQGLNTEAFF	TGTGCCAGCAGCCTACAGGGGCTTAACACTGAAGCTTTCTTT
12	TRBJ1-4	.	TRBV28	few	CASSLRDEKLFF	TGTGCCAGCAGTTTACGGGATGAAAAACTGTTTTTT
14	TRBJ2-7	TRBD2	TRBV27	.	CASSPGTNNYEQYF	TGTGCCAGCAGTCCCGGGACTAACAACTACGAGCAGTACTTC
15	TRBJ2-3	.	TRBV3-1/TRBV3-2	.	CASSQSPFGAVTQYF	TGTGCCAGCAGCCAAAGCCCCTTTGGGGCTGTTACGCAGTATTTT
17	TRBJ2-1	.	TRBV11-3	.	CASSLLAPPAGYNEQFF	TGTGCCAGCAGCTTACTCGCTCCCCCGGCGGGATACAATGAGCAGTTCTTC
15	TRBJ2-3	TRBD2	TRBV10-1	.	CASSEAGAGTDTQYF	TGCGCCAGCAGTGAGGCGGGAGCTGGCACAGATACGCAGTATTTT
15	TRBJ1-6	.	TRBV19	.	CASSMNRHHYSPLHF	TGTGCCAGTAGTATGAACAGGCACCATTATTCACCCCTCCACTTT
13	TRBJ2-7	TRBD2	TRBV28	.	CASSLGGAGEQYF	TGTGCCAGCAGTTTAGGCGGAGCGGGGGAGCAGTACTTC
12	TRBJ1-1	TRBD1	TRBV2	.	CASRTGGQEAFF	TGTGCCAGCAGGACAGGGGGCCAAGAAGCTTTCTTT
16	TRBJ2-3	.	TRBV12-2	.	CASRPAGVTSTDTQYF	TGTGCAAGTCGCCCGGCCGGGGTCACCAGCACAGATACGCAGTATTTT
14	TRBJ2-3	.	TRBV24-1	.	CATGLGGRTDTQYF	TGTGCCACCGGTCTCGGGGGTCGGACAGATACGCAGTATTTT
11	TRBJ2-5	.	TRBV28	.	CASSLEETQYF	TGTGCCAGCAGTTTGGAGGAGACCCAGTACTTC
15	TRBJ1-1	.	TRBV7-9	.	CASSPQGGMNTEAFF	TGTGCCAGCAGCCCTCAAGGCGGCATGAACACTGAAGCTTTCTTT
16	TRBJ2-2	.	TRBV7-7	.	CASSLERGGNTGELFF	TGTGCCAGCAGTTTGGAGAGAGGGGGGAACACCGGGGAGCTGTTTTTT
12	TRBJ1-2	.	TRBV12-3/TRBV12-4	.	CASSLRQVGYTF	TGTGCCAGCAGTTTAAGGCAGGTTGGCTACACCTTC
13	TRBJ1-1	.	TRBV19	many	CASSITMNTEAFF	TGTGCCAGTAGTATAACAATGAACACTGAAGCTTTCTTT
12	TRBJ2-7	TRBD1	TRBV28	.	CASGTGIYEQYF	TGTGCCAGCGGGACAGGGATCTACGAGCAGTACTTC
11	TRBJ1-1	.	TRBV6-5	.	CASSHSREAFF	TGTGCCAGCAGTCACAGCAGAGAAGCTTTCTTT